This TCR beta chain was profiled in a study of cytotoxic CD8 clonotypes in ibrutinib-treated CLL. Study-wide context: The group held about 11 relapsed/refractory and fewer than 16 treatment-naive patients, with around 18 IGHV unmutated. Response specimens were obtained following a median treatment duration of 12 months, with a range of 6 to 36.

General study findings and limits: The study found clonality rose at ibrutinib response, then fell toward baseline at progression.

Method: immunoSEQ multiplex PCR; TCRdb's copy keeps in-frame clones and lacks some. Here the sample spans thousands of clones, approximately 72% being singletons. With 1 base removed from V and 2 bases from J, the gap between germline ends came to 2 bases. Germline loops: CDR1 SGHNT, CDR2 YYREEE (reference sequence). There are 12 residues in the CDR3. About this clone itself: Its antigen is currently unknown.

This sequence was found in a human donor with chronic lymphocytic leukemia. The source was PBMCs, collected before ibrutinib treatment. This chain connects TRBV5-4 to TRBJ2-3; D not resolved. CDR3 loop: CASSLSTDTQYF. The CDR3 region has the DNA TGTGCCAGCAGCTTGTCCACAGATACGCAGTATTTT.